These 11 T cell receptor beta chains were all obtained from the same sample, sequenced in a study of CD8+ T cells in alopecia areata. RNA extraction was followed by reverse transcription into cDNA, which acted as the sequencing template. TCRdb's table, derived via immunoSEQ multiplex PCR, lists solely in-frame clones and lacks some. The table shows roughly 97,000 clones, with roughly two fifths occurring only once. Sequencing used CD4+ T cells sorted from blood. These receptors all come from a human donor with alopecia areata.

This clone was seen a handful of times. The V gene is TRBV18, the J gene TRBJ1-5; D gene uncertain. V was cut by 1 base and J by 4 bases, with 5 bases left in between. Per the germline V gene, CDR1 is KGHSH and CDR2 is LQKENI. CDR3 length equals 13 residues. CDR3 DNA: TGTGCCAGCTCACCACGAATGAATCAGCCCCAGCATTTT. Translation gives CASSPRMNQPQHF.

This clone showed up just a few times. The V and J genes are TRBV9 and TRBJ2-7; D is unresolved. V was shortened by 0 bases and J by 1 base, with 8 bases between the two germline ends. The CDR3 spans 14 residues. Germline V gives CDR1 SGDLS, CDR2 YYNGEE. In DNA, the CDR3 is TGTGCCAGCAGCGTAGGGCCCGGGTCCTACGAGCAGTACTTC. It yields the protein CASSVGPGSYEQYF.

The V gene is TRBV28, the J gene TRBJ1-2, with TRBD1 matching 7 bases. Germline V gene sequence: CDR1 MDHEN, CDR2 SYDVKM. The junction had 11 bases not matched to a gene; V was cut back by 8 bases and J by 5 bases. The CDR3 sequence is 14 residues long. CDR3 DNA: TGTGCCAGCGTCAGCTGGACAGGAATTTATGGCTACACCTTC. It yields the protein CASVSWTGIYGYTF.

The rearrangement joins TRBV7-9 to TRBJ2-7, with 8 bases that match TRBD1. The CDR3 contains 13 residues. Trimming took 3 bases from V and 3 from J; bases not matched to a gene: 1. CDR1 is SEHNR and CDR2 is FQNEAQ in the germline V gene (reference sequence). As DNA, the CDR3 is TGTGCCAGCAGCTTCGACAGGGGCTACGAGCAGTACTTC. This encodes CASSFDRGYEQYF. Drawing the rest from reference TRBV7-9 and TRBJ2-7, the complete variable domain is DTGVSQNPRHKITKRGQNVTFRCDPISEHNRLYWYRQTLGQGPEFLTYFQNEAQLEKSRLLSDRFSAERPKGSFSTLEIQRTEQGDSAMYLCASSFDRGYEQYFGPGTRLTVT.

The CDR3 loop is CASSWKTADTQYF. In DNA, the CDR3 is TGTGCCAGCAGTTGGAAGACGGCGGATACGCAGTATTTT. The chain employs TRBV6-5 and TRBJ2-3; D gene ambiguous. Between the trimmed V and J ends, which lost 4 bases and 6 bases, there was a span of 11 bases. Germline V gene lookup returns CDR1 MNHEY and CDR2 SVGAGI. The CDR3 has 13 residues.

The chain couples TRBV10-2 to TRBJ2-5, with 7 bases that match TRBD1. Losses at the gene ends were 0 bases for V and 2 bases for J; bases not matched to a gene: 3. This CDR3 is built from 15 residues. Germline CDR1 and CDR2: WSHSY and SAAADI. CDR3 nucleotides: TGCGCCAGCAGTGAGTCCCGGGACAGACAAGAGACCCAGTACTTC. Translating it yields CASSESRDRQETQYF.

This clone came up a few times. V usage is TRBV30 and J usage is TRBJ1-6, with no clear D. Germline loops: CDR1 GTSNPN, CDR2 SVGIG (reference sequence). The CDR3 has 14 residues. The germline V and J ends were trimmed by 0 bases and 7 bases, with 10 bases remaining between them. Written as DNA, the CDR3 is TGTGCCTGGAGTGTCGGGCAGAAAAATTCACCCCTCCACTTT. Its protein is CAWSVGQKNSPLHF.

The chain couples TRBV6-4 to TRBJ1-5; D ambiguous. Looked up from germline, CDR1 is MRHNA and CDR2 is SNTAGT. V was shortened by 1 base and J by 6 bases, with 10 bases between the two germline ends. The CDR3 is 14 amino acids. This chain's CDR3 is CASSDFYGGQPQHF. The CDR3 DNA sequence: TGTGCCAGCAGTGACTTTTACGGAGGTCAGCCCCAGCATTTT.

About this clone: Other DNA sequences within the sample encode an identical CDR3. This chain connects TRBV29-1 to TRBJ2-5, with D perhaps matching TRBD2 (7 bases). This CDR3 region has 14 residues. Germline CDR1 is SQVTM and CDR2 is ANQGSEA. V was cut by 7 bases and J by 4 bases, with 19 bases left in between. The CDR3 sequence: CSAGGAGAGETQYF. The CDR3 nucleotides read TGCAGCGCTGGGGGGGCGGGGGCGGGAGAGACCCAGTACTTC. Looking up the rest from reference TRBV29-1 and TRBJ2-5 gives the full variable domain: SAVISQKPSRDICQRGTSLTIQCQVDSQVTMMFWYRQQPGQSLTLIATANQGSEATYESGFVIDKFPISRPNLTFSTLTVSNMSPEDSSIYLCSAGGAGAGETQYFGPGTRLLVL.

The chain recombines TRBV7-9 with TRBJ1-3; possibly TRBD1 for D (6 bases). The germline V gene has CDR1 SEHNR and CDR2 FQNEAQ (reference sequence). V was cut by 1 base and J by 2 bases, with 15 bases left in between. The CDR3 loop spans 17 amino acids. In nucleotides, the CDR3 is TGTGCCAGCAGCTTAGGGGGACCCAGGGGAGCTGGAAACACCATATATTTT. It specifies CASSLGGPRGAGNTIYF.

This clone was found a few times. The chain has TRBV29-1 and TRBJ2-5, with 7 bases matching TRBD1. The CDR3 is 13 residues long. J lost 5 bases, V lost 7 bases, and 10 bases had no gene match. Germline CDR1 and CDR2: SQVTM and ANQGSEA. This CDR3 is CSADPTGTETQYF. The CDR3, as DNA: TGCAGCGCCGACCCGACAGGGACGGAGACCCAGTACTTC.